The source of this T cell receptor (beta chain) is a study of T cell repertoires in cytomegalovirus infection. Looking at the study overall: Well-studied HLA-B-restricted CMV epitopes were used in the study alongside recently identified HLA-C-restricted ones. Carrying CMV and the relevant HLA type showed in public TCR beta signatures.

This CDR3 spans 15 amino acids. Germline CDR1 is KGHDR and CDR2 is SFDVKD. Unmatched junction bases numbered 9, after V lost 9 bases and J lost 2 bases. This clonotype was seen many times. Antigen specificity is unknown. General study findings and limits: What dominated the ex vivo response were HLA-C-restricted CMV-specific TCR beta clonotypes.

Using its own MiXCR run on the reads, TCRdb lists one record per CDR3 protein. This sample has fewer than 70,000 distinct CDR3 sequences, with 25% to 30% found just once. The chain recombines TRBV24-1 with TRBJ2-3, with TRBD2 matching over 8 bases. The source was CD8+ T cells from cultured PBMCs, collected from culture after CMV antigen stimulation. The TCR sequence derives from a human donor in good health (CMV status not recorded). Some clones in this sample may be carry-over from other donors' samples. CDR3 in DNA: TGTGCCACCCAGGGGCGGGAGGTAGACACAGATACGCAGTATTTT. Its translation: CATQGREVDTDTQYF.